These 22 T cell receptor beta chains share one sample of origin, sequenced in a study of T-cell reconstitution after alpha-beta-depleted transplantation in children. The library targeted TCRbeta and was prepared with unique molecular identifiers. Via MiXCR, TCRdb re-called the PCR reads, giving one row per CDR3 protein. The sample contains 490,000 or so distinct CDR3 sequences, around 13% of which appear only once. The source was PBMCs from the stem cell graft donor, collected from the stem cell graft. Every receptor here comes from a human donor who donated a stem cell graft to a child with combined immunodeficiency.

In DNA form, the CDR3 reads TGTGCCAGCAGCCCCCGAATGCAGGGGCGAGGCGAGCAGTACTTC. As protein: CASSPRMQGRGEQYF. This chain connects TRBV9 to TRBJ2-7; perhaps TRBD1 as D (6 bases). CDR1 SGDLS and CDR2 YYNGEE come from the germline V gene. Between the trimmed V and J ends, which lost 4 bases and 6 bases, there was a span of 20 bases. The CDR3 has 15 amino acids.

V gene TRBV7-3 combines with J gene TRBJ2-1; tentatively, D is TRBD1 (5 bases). This CDR3 region has 14 residues. Germline CDR1 reads SGHTA; CDR2 reads FQGTGA. V dropped 2 bases and J dropped 4 bases, with 9 bases sitting between them. The CDR3 nucleotides are TGTGCCAGCAGCTTAGGGAACAGGTACAATGAGCAGTTCTTC. It specifies CASSLGNRYNEQFF.

This clonotype has more than one count but fewer than ten. This chain connects TRBV20-1 to TRBJ2-7; possible D gene TRBD2, 7 bases. This CDR3 has 15 residues. The V end lost 3 bases, the J end lost 4 bases, and 19 bases lay between the germline ends. Per the germline V gene, CDR1 is DFQATT and CDR2 is SNEGSKA (reference sequence). The CDR3 spells CSARGGRGGGYEQYF. The CDR3 nucleotides read TGCAGTGCTAGGGGGGGGCGTGGCGGGGGTTACGAGCAGTACTTC.

This clonotype was picked up many times. The DNA of the CDR3 is TGTGCCATCAGTGAAGGGTCGGGGACAGAGAACACTGAAGCTTTCTTT. This gives the protein CAISEGSGTENTEAFF. The rearrangement joins TRBV10-3 to TRBJ1-1; the match to TRBD1 covers 7 bases. Germline CDR1 is ENHRY and CDR2 is SYGVKD. After removal of 3 bases from V and 1 base from J, the junction contained 8 bases not matched to a gene. The CDR3 contains 16 residues.

This sequence joins TRBV3-1 and TRBJ2-5, with D possibly being TRBD2 (6 bases). Per the germline V gene, CDR1 is LGHDT and CDR2 is YNNKEL (reference sequence). This CDR3 is 13 amino acids long. With 3 bases removed from V and 5 bases from J, the gap between germline ends came to 10 bases. The CDR3 reads CASSHLAGETQYF. For the CDR3, the DNA is TGTGCCAGCAGCCACTTGGCGGGGGAGACCCAGTACTTC.

This chain joins TRBV5-6 and TRBJ2-1; TRBD2 aligns across 10 bases. V was pared by 0 bases and J by 6 bases, with 3 bases of the junction left unmatched. CDR1 SGHDT and CDR2 YYEEEE come from the germline V gene. The CDR3 covers 15 residues. In nucleotides, the CDR3 is TGTGCCAGCAGCTTGGCAGCGGGGGGGCCCAATGAGCAGTTCTTC. Protein: CASSLAAGGPNEQFF.

This clonotype was counted many times. The V gene is TRBV5-5, the J gene TRBJ2-1; 7 bases are a match to TRBD1. Trimming took 4 bases from V and 4 from J; bases not matched to a gene: 2. Germline CDR1 is SGHKS and CDR2 is YYEKEE (reference sequence). This CDR3 contains 13 residues. The CDR3 DNA is TGTGCCAGCAGCAAGGACAGGTACAATGAGCAGTTCTTC. This gives the protein CASSKDRYNEQFF.

This clonotype has a handful of counts. The V and J genes are TRBV6-6 and TRBJ2-7, with D perhaps matching TRBD2 (6 bases). CDR1 and CDR2 from the germline V gene are MNHNY and SVGAGI (reference sequence). V lost 6 bases and J lost 7, with 16 bases in between. The CDR3 contains 13 residues. This CDR3 is CASSPGLMREQYF. CDR3 nucleotide sequence: TGTGCCAGCAGCCCCGGACTAATGAGGGAGCAGTACTTC.

The sample holds a few counts of this clonotype. The chain is built from TRBV7-2 and TRBJ1-2; D not certain. CDR1 SGHTA and CDR2 FQGNSA come from the germline V gene. Trimming shortened V by 0 bases and J by 4 bases, and 12 bases separated the two germline ends. CDR3 length equals 15 residues. This chain's CDR3 is CASSLADSIPYGYTF. CDR3 in DNA: TGTGCCAGCAGCTTAGCGGACTCGATCCCCTATGGCTACACCTTC.

This clonotype was counted ten times or more. The chain joins TRBV12-3 or TRBV12-4 to TRBJ2-3; D remains unclear. CDR3 length equals 13 residues. Trimming left V 4 bases short and J 0 bases short, with 5 bases between. DNA for the CDR3: TGTGCCAGCAGTTGGGGAAGCACAGATACGCAGTATTTT. Its translation: CASSWGSTDTQYF.

This clonotype was seen repeatedly, ten times or more. The CDR3 reads CASSFTDTGGQQYF. CDR3 nucleotides: TGTGCCAGCAGCTTTACGGACACAGGGGGCCAGCAGTACTTC. V and J are TRBV11-1 and TRBJ2-7, with 9 bases that match TRBD1. Germline V gene sequence: CDR1 SGHAT, CDR2 FQDESV (reference sequence). J lost 8 bases, V lost 3 bases, and 8 bases had no gene match. This CDR3 has 14 amino acids.

The rearrangement uses TRBV28 and TRBJ2-5, with a weak D call TRBD1 (6 bases). The CDR3 is made up of 15 amino acids. The germline CDR1 and CDR2 sequences are MDHEN and SYDVKM. V was clipped by 2 bases and J by 5 bases, with 15 bases between them. The CDR3 reads CASSLERGLVETQYF. The CDR3 coding sequence is TGTGCCAGCAGTTTAGAGAGGGGGTTGGTCGAGACCCAGTACTTC.

This clonotype has just a few counts. The rearrangement links TRBV28 to TRBJ2-3; 8 bases are shared with TRBD2. Germline V gene lookup returns CDR1 MDHEN and CDR2 SYDVKM. With 10 bases clipped from V and 3 bases from J, the junction kept 9 bases outside the gene matches. CDR3 length: 14 amino acids. The CDR3 DNA is TGTGCCACGCTAAGAGGACTAGCTACAGATACGCAGTATTTT. Its translation is CATLRGLATDTQYF.

This clonotype was found many times. J is TRBJ2-1 and V is TRBV19, with 13 positions matching TRBD2. The CDR3 sequence is 14 residues long. Germline assignment: CDR1 LNHDA and CDR2 SQIVND (reference sequence). Trimming removed 8 bases from V and 8 bases from J; junction bases left unmatched: 6. DNA of the CDR3: TGTGCCAGTGGACTAGCGGGAGCGATCTATGAGCAGTTCTTC. Its translation: CASGLAGAIYEQFF.

This clonotype was counted only a few times. With a much larger clone just one base away, this may be a read error. The chain has TRBV5-1 and TRBJ1-6; D is ambiguous. Trimming removed 0 bases at V and 5 bases at J, with 6 bases between. This CDR3 comprises 14 residues. The V gene's germline CDR1 is SGHRS and CDR2 YFSETQ. The CDR3 DNA is TGCGCCAGCAGCTTGGGACGGAATAATTCACCCCTCCACTTT. Translation: CASSLGRNNSPLHF.

This clonotype was recorded many times. V and J are TRBV7-2 and TRBJ2-7; 12 positions agree with TRBD2. Germline V CDR1 and CDR2: SGHTA, FQGNSA. J lost 5 bases, V lost 2 bases, and 4 bases had no gene match. The CDR3 has 15 residues. CDR3 bases: TGTGCCAGCAGCTTACCGACTAGCGGGAGTCACGAGCAGTACTTC. Protein: CASSLPTSGSHEQYF.

This clonotype was counted ten times or more. The CDR3 nucleotides are TGTGCCAGCAGCTTGGCGCGACTAGCGGGGGCCACCGGGGAGCTGTTTTTT. Its translation: CASSLARLAGATGELFF. The gene calls are TRBV5-5 and TRBJ2-2; 12 nucleotides match TRBD2. The CDR3 extends over 17 amino acids. CDR1 and CDR2 (germline): SGHKS, YYEKEE (reference sequence). The ends lost 0 bases at V and 4 bases at J; junction bases unmatched: 4.

This clonotype was seen only a few times. The V and J genes are TRBV6-4 and TRBJ2-6, with TRBD1 matching over 11 bases. CDR3 size: 15 residues. J gave up 0 bases and V 8 bases, and 0 bases lay outside the gene matches. Germline V CDR1 and CDR2: MRHNA, SNTAGT. In nucleotides, the CDR3 is TGTGCCAGCGGGACAGGGGGCTCTGGGGCCAACGTCCTGACTTTC. It codes for CASGTGGSGANVLTF.

This clonotype has only a few counts. The chain couples TRBV12-3 or TRBV12-4 to TRBJ1-6; D is possibly TRBD1 (6 bases). Trimming shortened V by 5 bases and J by 1 base, and 15 bases separated the two germline ends. The CDR3 length is 17 residues. This chain's CDR3 is CASSPEWGASYNSPLHF. As DNA, the CDR3 is TGTGCCAGCAGTCCTGAGTGGGGGGCGTCCTATAATTCACCCCTCCACTTT.

This sequence joins TRBV11-2 and TRBJ2-1; D is unclear. The CDR3 extends over 12 amino acids. Germline-derived CDR1 and CDR2 are SGHAT and FQNNGV. Trimming shortened V by 4 bases and J by 6 bases, and 7 bases separated the two germline ends. CDR3 loop: CASSWFSNEQFF. Written as DNA, the CDR3 is TGTGCCAGCAGCTGGTTTAGCAATGAGCAGTTCTTC.

V is TRBV10-3 and J is TRBJ2-1; 9 nucleotides line up with TRBD1. V lost 3 bases, J lost 2 bases, and 5 bases stayed unmatched. CDR1 is ENHRY and CDR2 is SYGVKD in the germline V gene. The CDR3 loop spans 16 amino acids. The CDR3 DNA reads TGTGCCATCAGTGAAGGGACAGGGAGGACCTACAATGAGCAGTTCTTC. Residues: CAISEGTGRTYNEQFF.

This clonotype was seen more than once but under ten times. This sequence joins TRBV6-2 or TRBV6-3 and TRBJ2-1, with 8 bases identical to TRBD2. The CDR3 loop spans 16 amino acids. Germline V CDR1 and CDR2: MNHEY, SVGEGT. The ends lost 6 bases at V and 3 bases at J; junction bases unmatched: 10. For the CDR3, the DNA is TGTGCCAGCAGACGAACTTTAGCGGGGCGCTACAATGAGCAGTTCTTC. It specifies CASRRTLAGRYNEQFF.